The T cell receptor (beta chain) described here comes from a study of shared clonotypes between healthy human individuals. Across the whole study: A few men and a couple of women, aged 18 to 49, were donors.

The table came from immunoSEQ multiplex PCR; TCRdb's copy has only in-frame clones and leaves some out. The sample lists about 660,000 clones; about 74% were seen once. Whole-study results and caveats: Generation probability values for non-shared clonotypes were lower than those for clonotypes shared by all four donors.

There are a few counts of this clone. The target antigen is unknown. V gave up 6 bases and J gave up 7 bases; unmatched junction bases: 15. CDR1 and CDR2 from the germline V gene are MNHNS and SASEGT. The CDR3 sequence is 15 residues long. Sample: memory CD4+ T cells sorted from blood. This sample's subset: CD45RA-negative fraction. V is TRBV6-1 and J is TRBJ2-7, with 7 bases matching TRBD2. The sequence was obtained from a woman aged 30 to 39 in good health. The CDR3 bases are TGTGCCAGCAGAGCCGCCCTAGCGGAGTTGGATGAGCAGTACTTC. Residues: CASRAALAELDEQYF.